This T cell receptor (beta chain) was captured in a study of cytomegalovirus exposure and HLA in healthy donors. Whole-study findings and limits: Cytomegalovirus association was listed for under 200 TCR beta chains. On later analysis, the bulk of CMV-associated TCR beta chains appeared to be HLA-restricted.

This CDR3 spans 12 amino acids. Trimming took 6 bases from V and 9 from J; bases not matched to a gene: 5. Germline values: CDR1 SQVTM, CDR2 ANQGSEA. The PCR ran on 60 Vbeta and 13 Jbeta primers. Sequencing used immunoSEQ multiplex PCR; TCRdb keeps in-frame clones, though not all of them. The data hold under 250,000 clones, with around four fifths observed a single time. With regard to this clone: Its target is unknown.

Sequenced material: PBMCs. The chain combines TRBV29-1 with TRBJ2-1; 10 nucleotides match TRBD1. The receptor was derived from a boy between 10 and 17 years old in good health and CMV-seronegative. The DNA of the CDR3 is TGCAGCGTGACTTGGACAGGGGGTGAGCAGTTCTTC. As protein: CSVTWTGGEQFF.